The next 27 T cell receptor beta chains were all read from a single sample in a study of PD-L1 blockade in urothelial cancer. TCRdb keeps only in-frame clones here, not all; method: immunoSEQ multiplex PCR. The sample consists of around 66,000 clones, about 81% of them appearing once. Indicated time point: pretreatment peripheral blood. This material consisted of PBMCs, taken around atezolizumab (anti-PD-L1) treatment. Receptor source: a man in his sixties or seventies with urothelial cancer.

The gene calls are TRBV19 and TRBJ2-7; 9 bases match TRBD1. Losses at the gene ends were 5 bases for V and 7 bases for J; bases not matched to a gene: 9. This CDR3 is 14 amino acids long. The germline V gene has CDR1 LNHDA and CDR2 SQIVND (reference sequence). This CDR3 is CASSEGTGRGEQYF. CDR3 bases: TGTGCCAGTAGTGAAGGGACAGGGAGGGGGGAGCAGTACTTC. The full variable domain, in which reference TRBV19 and TRBJ2-7 provide the parts outside the CDR3, is DGGITQSPKYLFRKEGQNVTLSCEQNLNHDAMYWYRQDPGQGLRLIYYSQIVNDFQKGDIAEGYSVSREKKESFPLTVTSAQKNPTAFYLCASSEGTGRGEQYFGPGTRLTVT.

DNA for the CDR3: TGTGCCAGCAGCCTGAGGGATCCCCCCTACGAGCAGTACTTC. Its translation: CASSLRDPPYEQYF. V gene TRBV5-5 combines with J gene TRBJ2-7; D possibly corresponds to TRBD2 (5 bases). The CDR3 covers 14 residues. V dropped 4 bases and J dropped 2 bases, with 13 bases sitting between them. Germline V gene lookup returns CDR1 SGHKS and CDR2 YYEKEE (reference sequence).

The chain carries TRBV4-3 and TRBJ2-1; the match to TRBD2 covers 9 bases. The CDR3 length is 15 residues. Per germline, CDR1 LGHNA and CDR2 YSLEER. V was pared by 0 bases and J by 9 bases, with 6 bases of the junction left unmatched. CDR3 protein: CASSQDSGSWSEQFF. Written as DNA, the CDR3 is TGCGCCAGCAGCCAAGATAGCGGGAGTTGGAGTGAGCAGTTCTTC.

V gene TRBV4-1 combines with J gene TRBJ1-4; TRBD1 matches at 7 bases. The CDR3 spans 14 residues. V shed 4 bases, J shed 5 bases, and the junction held 4 bases outside the gene matches. Germline loops: CDR1 MGHRA, CDR2 YSYEKL. The chain's CDR3 is CASSRPGQNEKLFF. In DNA form, the CDR3 reads TGCGCCAGCAGCCGCCCGGGACAGAATGAAAAACTGTTTTTT.

This chain uses TRBV5-4 with TRBJ2-3; D is uncertain. Germline V CDR1 and CDR2: SGHNT, YYREEE (reference sequence). This CDR3 spans 14 amino acids. Trimming removed 0 bases at V and 5 bases at J, with 10 bases between. The CDR3 DNA is TGTGCCAGCAGCTTGGCGTCACCAGAAGATACGCAGTATTTT. Amino acid sequence: CASSLASPEDTQYF.

This chain links TRBV7-2 with TRBJ1-4; D might be TRBD1 (6 bases). CDR1 is SGHTA, CDR2 FQGNSA, per germline. V lost 1 base and J 6 bases, leaving 15 bases between the germline ends. The CDR3 has 16 residues. The DNA of the CDR3 is TGTGCCAGCAGCTTAGGTCTCAGGGGAGTCTATGAAAAACTGTTTTTT. Protein: CASSLGLRGVYEKLFF.

The chain links TRBV7-2 to TRBJ2-3; 14 bases fit TRBD2. The CDR3 is made up of 16 amino acids. Trimming cost V 4 bases and J 3 bases; bases outside gene matches: 3. Germline loops: CDR1 SGHTA, CDR2 FQGNSA. The CDR3 DNA follows: TGTGCCAGCAGCTCCGGGACTAGCGGGAGAACAGATACGCAGTATTTT. As protein: CASSSGTSGRTDTQYF.

The chain combines TRBV9 with TRBJ2-2; 7 positions agree with TRBD2. This CDR3 has 17 amino acids. J gave up 2 bases and V 4 bases, and 11 bases lay outside the gene matches. Germline CDR1 is SGDLS and CDR2 is YYNGEE. The CDR3 reads CASSPHWREINTGELFF. For the CDR3, the DNA is TGTGCCAGCAGCCCCCACTGGCGGGAGATTAACACCGGGGAGCTGTTTTTT.

The rearrangement joins TRBV19 to TRBJ1-1; the D gene is possibly TRBD1 (5 bases). This CDR3 has 15 residues. Germline CDR1 LNHDA, CDR2 SQIVND (reference sequence). Deletions cut 9 bases from V and 3 bases from J, with 20 bases between. The CDR3 loop reads CASRILLQGDTEAFF. In DNA form, the CDR3 reads TGTGCCAGCCGCATTCTACTTCAGGGCGACACTGAAGCTTTCTTT.

This rearrangement joins TRBV7-9 to TRBJ2-1, with a possible D match to TRBD1 (5 bases). The ends were cut back, 1 base at V and 6 bases at J, with 13 bases in the middle. The CDR3 totals 15 residues. CDR1 and CDR2 (germline): SEHNR, FQNEAQ (reference sequence). The CDR3 DNA is TGTGCCAGCAGCTTAGGGTCCTCGACAGTCAATGAGCAGTTCTTC. Residues: CASSLGSSTVNEQFF.

V usage is TRBV5-4 and J usage is TRBJ2-1; TRBD1 aligns across 9 bases. Germline CDR1 reads SGHNT; CDR2 reads YYREEE (reference sequence). The V segment lost 4 bases and the J segment 6 bases; nucleotides outside the gene matches: 11. The CDR3 loop spans 16 amino acids. The CDR3 DNA is TGTGCCAGCAGCACGAGTACAGGGGGCTCATTCAATGAGCAGTTCTTC. Translated: CASSTSTGGSFNEQFF.

This clone was picked up a small number of times. The rearrangement uses TRBV28 and TRBJ2-5, with D maybe TRBD1 (6 bases). Per germline, CDR1 MDHEN and CDR2 SYDVKM. The CDR3 is made up of 14 amino acids. Trimming took off 6 bases at V and 2 bases at J, with 13 bases between the two ends. The CDR3 reads CASSLLQGQETQYF. Written as DNA, the CDR3 is TGTGCCAGCAGCCTATTACAGGGACAAGAGACCCAGTACTTC.

The gene calls are TRBV6-5 and TRBJ2-7; 8 positions agree with TRBD2. Germline-derived CDR1 and CDR2 are MNHEY and SVGAGI. This CDR3 spans 12 amino acids. V lost 10 bases, J lost 2 bases, and 4 bases stayed unmatched. Here the CDR3 DNA reads TGTGCCACGTTAGCGGGGCCCTACGAGCAGTACTTC. Translated, it gives CATLAGPYEQYF.

V gene TRBV6-1 combines with J gene TRBJ1-5; D remains ambiguous. Germline CDR1 reads MNHNS; CDR2 reads SASEGT. V was cut by 7 bases and J by 2 bases, with 15 bases left in between. This CDR3 has 15 residues. The CDR3 DNA sequence: TGTGCCAGCAACGATCTAAACGAGGGCAATCAGCCCCAGCATTTT. Translating it yields CASNDLNEGNQPQHF.

The V and J genes are TRBV11-3 and TRBJ2-2; tentative D call: TRBD2 (5 bases). CDR1 and CDR2 (germline): SGHNT, YENEEA. This CDR3 has 15 residues. The germline V and J ends were trimmed by 5 bases and 1 base, with 11 bases remaining between them. The CDR3 reads CASSQRRMNTGELFF. CDR3 nucleotide sequence: TGTGCCAGCAGCCAAAGGAGGATGAACACCGGGGAGCTGTTTTTT.

The rearrangement links TRBV7-2 to TRBJ2-7; TRBD1 agrees at 7 bases. The trim removed 3 bases at V and 2 bases at J, leaving 7 bases unmatched. Germline CDR1 and CDR2: SGHTA and FQGNSA. The CDR3 runs 15 residues. The CDR3 reads CASSFSGTDTYEQYF. CDR3 DNA sequence: TGTGCCAGCAGCTTCTCCGGGACAGATACCTACGAGCAGTACTTC. Full variable domain (rest looked up from reference TRBV7-2 and TRBJ2-7): GAGVSQSPSNKVTEKGKDVELRCDPISGHTALYWYRQSLGQGLEFLIYFQGNSAPDKSGLPSDRFSAERTGGSVSTLTIQRTQQEDSAVYLCASSFSGTDTYEQYFGPGTRLTVT.

This chain uses TRBV4-1 with TRBJ2-7; 9 bases are a match to TRBD1. V trimming: 0 bases; J trimming: 3 bases; junction bases outside the gene matches: 12. This CDR3 region has 18 residues. From germline, CDR1 is MGHRA and CDR2 YSYEKL. For the CDR3, the DNA is TGCGCCAGCAGCCAAGATATTACAGGGGGCACCGGACTCTACGAGCAGTACTTC. Translated: CASSQDITGGTGLYEQYF.

The chain employs TRBV5-6 and TRBJ1-4, with D perhaps TRBD1 (5 bases). Looked up from germline, CDR1 is SGHDT and CDR2 is YYEEEE. Trimming pared 2 bases from V and 5 bases from J, leaving 13 bases between. The CDR3 loop spans 15 amino acids. The CDR3 loop reads CASSFLLGGNEKLFF. In nucleotides, the CDR3 is TGTGCCAGCAGCTTTCTGTTGGGGGGGAATGAAAAACTGTTTTTT.

This chain joins TRBV15 and TRBJ2-3, with TRBD2 matching 8 bases. This CDR3 spans 15 amino acids. Trimming cost V 3 bases and J 5 bases; bases outside gene matches: 7. Per the germline V gene, CDR1 is LNHNV and CDR2 is YYDKDF (reference sequence). The DNA of the CDR3 is TGTGCCACCAGCAGGAGCGGGAGAACCGGAGATACGCAGTATTTT. Translation: CATSRSGRTGDTQYF.

The genes are TRBV19 and TRBJ1-5; no firm D call. The V gene's germline CDR1 is LNHDA and CDR2 SQIVND (reference sequence). Trimming took off 0 bases at V and 7 bases at J, with 10 bases between the two ends. CDR3 length equals 14 residues. The CDR3 is CASSIEPGLQPQHF. The CDR3 DNA follows: TGTGCCAGTAGTATAGAGCCGGGTTTACAGCCCCAGCATTTT.

The chain couples TRBV18 to TRBJ1-5; TRBD1 agrees at 7 bases. The CDR3 has 15 amino acids. Germline V gene sequence: CDR1 KGHSH, CDR2 LQKENI. V dropped 3 bases and J dropped 2; count of bases not matched to a gene: 4. This CDR3 is CASSPGQARNQPQHF. In DNA form, the CDR3 reads TGTGCCAGCTCACCCGGACAGGCACGCAATCAGCCCCAGCATTTT.

This chain links TRBV14 with TRBJ1-1, with a weak D call TRBD1 (6 bases). The CDR3 sequence is 16 residues long. Between the trimmed V and J ends, which lost 4 bases and 4 bases, there was a span of 19 bases. The germline V gene encodes CDR1 SGHDN and CDR2 FVKESK. As DNA, the CDR3 is TGTGCCAGCAGCCGAGGGGGATCCGGCTCCGGCACTGAAGCTTTCTTT. Its protein is CASSRGGSGSGTEAFF.

The chain couples TRBV4-1 to TRBJ1-3; TRBD1 aligns across 8 bases. Trimming at V came to 5 bases and at J to 3 bases, leaving 6 bases not matched to a gene. This CDR3 has 15 amino acids. Germline CDR1 reads MGHRA; CDR2 reads YSYEKL. CDR3 residues: CASSYRQGNGNTIYF. The CDR3 region has the DNA TGCGCCAGCAGCTACCGACAGGGGAATGGAAACACCATATATTTT.

The chain employs TRBV4-3 and TRBJ2-5; 12 positions agree with TRBD1. The trim removed 0 bases at V and 5 bases at J, leaving 4 bases unmatched. CDR1 and CDR2 from the germline V gene are LGHNA and YSLEER. This CDR3 region has 16 residues. This CDR3 reads CASSQEGQGAPETQYF. The CDR3 DNA reads TGCGCCAGCAGCCAAGAGGGACAGGGGGCGCCGGAGACCCAGTACTTC.

This sequence joins TRBV19 and TRBJ1-2, with D possibly being TRBD1 (6 bases). V was cut by 2 bases and J by 7 bases, with 17 bases left in between. The CDR3 loop spans 15 amino acids. Germline CDR1 LNHDA, CDR2 SQIVND (reference sequence). The CDR3 sequence is CASSILVQGVSGYTF. DNA for the CDR3: TGTGCCAGTAGTATACTCGTACAGGGTGTAAGTGGCTACACCTTC.

The rearrangement uses TRBV18 and TRBJ2-1, with D possibly being TRBD1 (5 bases). This CDR3 is built from 16 residues. Trimming took 2 bases from V and 0 from J, leaving 11 bases between them. Germline V CDR1 and CDR2: KGHSH, LQKENI. The CDR3, as DNA: TGTGCCAGCTCACCATCACGGACAAGCTCCTACAATGAGCAGTTCTTC. Translated: CASSPSRTSSYNEQFF.

The V gene is TRBV6-5, the J gene TRBJ2-7; D may be TRBD2 (6 bases). Germline V gives CDR1 MNHEY, CDR2 SVGAGI. This CDR3 has 14 residues. Trimming took off 7 bases at V and 6 bases at J, with 19 bases between the two ends. In nucleotides, the CDR3 is TGTGCCAGCACTCGGGGACTTTTCCCGGCCGAGCAGTACTTC. This sequence encodes CASTRGLFPAEQYF.